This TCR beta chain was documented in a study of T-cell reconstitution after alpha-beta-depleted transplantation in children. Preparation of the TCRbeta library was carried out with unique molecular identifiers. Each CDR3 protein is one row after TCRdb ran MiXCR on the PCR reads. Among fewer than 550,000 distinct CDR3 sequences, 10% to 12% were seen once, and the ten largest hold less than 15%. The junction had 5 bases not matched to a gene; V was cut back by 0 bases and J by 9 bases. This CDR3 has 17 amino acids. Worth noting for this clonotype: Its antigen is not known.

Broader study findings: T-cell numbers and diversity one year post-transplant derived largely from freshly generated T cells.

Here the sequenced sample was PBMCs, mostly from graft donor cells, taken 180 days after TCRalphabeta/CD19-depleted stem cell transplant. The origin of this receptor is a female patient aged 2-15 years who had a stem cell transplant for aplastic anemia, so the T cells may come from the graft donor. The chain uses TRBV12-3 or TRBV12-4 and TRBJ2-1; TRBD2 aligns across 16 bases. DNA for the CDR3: TGTGCCAGCAGTTTAGCCCTGGGACTAGCGGGAGGGCGTGAGCAGTTCTTC. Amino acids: CASSLALGLAGGREQFF.